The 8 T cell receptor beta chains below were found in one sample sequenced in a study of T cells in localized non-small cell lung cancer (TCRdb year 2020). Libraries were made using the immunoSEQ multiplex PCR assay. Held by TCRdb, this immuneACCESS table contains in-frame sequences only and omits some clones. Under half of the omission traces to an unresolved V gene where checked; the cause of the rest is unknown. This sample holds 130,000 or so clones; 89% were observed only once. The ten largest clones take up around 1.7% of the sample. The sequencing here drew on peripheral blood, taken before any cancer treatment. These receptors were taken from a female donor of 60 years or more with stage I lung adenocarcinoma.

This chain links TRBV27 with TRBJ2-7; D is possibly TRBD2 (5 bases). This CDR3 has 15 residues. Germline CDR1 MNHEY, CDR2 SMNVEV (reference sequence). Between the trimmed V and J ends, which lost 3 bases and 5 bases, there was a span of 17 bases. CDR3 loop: CASSFAGMVPHEQYF. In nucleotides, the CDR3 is TGTGCCAGCAGTTTTGCCGGGATGGTTCCCCACGAGCAGTACTTC.

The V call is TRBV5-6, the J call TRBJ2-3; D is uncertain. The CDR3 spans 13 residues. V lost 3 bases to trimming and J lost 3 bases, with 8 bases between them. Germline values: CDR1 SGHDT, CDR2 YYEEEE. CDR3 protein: CASSSSITDTQYF. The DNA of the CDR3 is TGTGCCAGCAGCTCATCAATTACAGATACGCAGTATTTT.

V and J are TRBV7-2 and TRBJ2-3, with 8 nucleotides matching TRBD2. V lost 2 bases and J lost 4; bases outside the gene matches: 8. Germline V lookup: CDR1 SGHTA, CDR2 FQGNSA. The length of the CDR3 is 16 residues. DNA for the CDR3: TGTGCCAGCAGCTTACAAAGCGGGAGTGGGGCAGATACGCAGTATTTT. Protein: CASSLQSGSGADTQYF.

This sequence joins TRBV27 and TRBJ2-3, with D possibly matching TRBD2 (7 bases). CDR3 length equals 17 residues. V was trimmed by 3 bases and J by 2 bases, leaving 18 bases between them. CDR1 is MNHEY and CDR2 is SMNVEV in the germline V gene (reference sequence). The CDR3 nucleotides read TGTGCCAGCAGTTTGGGCCCATGGGGGGGCGTCACAGATACGCAGTATTTT. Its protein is CASSLGPWGGVTDTQYF.

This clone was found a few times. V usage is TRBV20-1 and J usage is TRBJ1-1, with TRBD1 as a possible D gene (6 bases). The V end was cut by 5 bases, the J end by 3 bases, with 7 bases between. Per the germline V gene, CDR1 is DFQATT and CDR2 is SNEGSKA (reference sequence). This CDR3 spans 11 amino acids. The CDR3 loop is CSAHRDTEAFF. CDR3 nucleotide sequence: TGCAGTGCTCACAGGGACACTGAAGCTTTCTTT.

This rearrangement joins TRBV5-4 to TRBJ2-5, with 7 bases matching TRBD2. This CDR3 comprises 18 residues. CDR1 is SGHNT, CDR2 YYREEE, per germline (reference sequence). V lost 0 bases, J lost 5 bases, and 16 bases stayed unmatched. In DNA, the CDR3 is TGTGCCAGCAGCTTGGATGGAACTAGCGAGCTACCGGGGGAGACCCAGTACTTC. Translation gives CASSLDGTSELPGETQYF.

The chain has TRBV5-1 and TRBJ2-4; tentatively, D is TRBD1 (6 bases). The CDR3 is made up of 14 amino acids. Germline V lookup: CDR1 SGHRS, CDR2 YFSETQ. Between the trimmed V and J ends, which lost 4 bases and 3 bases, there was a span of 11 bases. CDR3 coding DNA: TGCGCCAGCAGCCCGGACAGTGGCAAAAACATTCAGTACTTC. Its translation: CASSPDSGKNIQYF.

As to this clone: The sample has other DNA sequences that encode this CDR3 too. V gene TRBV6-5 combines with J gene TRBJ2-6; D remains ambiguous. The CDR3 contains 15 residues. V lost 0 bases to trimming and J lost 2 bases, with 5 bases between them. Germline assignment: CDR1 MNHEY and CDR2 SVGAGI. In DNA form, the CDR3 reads TGTGCCAGCAGTTACTCGGGTACTGGGGCCAACGTCCTGACTTTC. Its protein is CASSYSGTGANVLTF.